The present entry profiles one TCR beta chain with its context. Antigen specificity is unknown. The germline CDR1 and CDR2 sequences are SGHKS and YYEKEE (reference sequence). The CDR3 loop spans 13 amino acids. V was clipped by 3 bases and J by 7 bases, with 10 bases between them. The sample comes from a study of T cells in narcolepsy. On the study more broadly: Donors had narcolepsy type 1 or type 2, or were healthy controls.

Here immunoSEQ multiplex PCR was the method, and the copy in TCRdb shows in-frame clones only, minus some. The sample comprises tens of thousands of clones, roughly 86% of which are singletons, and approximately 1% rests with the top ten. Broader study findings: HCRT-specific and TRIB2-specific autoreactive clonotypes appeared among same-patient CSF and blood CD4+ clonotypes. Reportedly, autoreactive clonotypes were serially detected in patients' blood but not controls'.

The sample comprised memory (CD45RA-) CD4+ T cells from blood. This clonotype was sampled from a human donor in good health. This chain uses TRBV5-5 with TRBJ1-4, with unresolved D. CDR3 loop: CASSSLAAEKLFF. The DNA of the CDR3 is TGTGCCAGCAGCTCGCTGGCGGCTGAAAAACTGTTTTTT. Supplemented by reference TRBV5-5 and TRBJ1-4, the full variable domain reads DAGVTQSPTHLIKTRGQQVTLRCSPISGHKSVSWYQQVLGQGPQFIFQYYEKEERGRGNFPDRFSARQFPNYSSELNVNALLLGDSALYLCASSSLAAEKLFFGSGTQLSVL.